This TCR beta chain was documented in a study of STAT3 mutations in large granular lymphocyte leukemia. Whole-study context: Roughly half the longitudinally sequenced T-LGLL patients had canonical STAT3 mutations. Findings and caveats of the study: In T-cell large granular lymphocyte leukemia, about half of patients showed multiple immunodominant subclonotypes.

As to this clone: The antigen remains unidentified.

Roughly 39,000 productive templates were obtained per sample on average. Sequencing used immunoSEQ multiplex PCR; TCRdb keeps in-frame clones, though not all of them. Among several thousand clones, 60% to 85% were seen once, and the ten largest hold under 30%. Germline V gene data show CDR1 as SGHTA and CDR2 as FQGNSA. The V gene end was trimmed by 5 bases and the J gene end by 0 bases; junction bases not matched to a gene: 5. The CDR3 runs 15 residues. The chain combines TRBV7-2 with TRBJ2-7; TRBD1 agrees at 9 bases. Sequencing was performed on peripheral blood mononuclear cells. The source of this sequence is a woman aged 40 to 50 with T-cell large granular lymphocyte leukemia. Some clones in this sample may be carry-over from other donors' samples. The CDR3 DNA follows: TGTGCCAGCAGCCGGGGACAGGGTGCCTCCTACGAGCAGTACTTC. Translated: CASSRGQGASYEQYF.